Listed below are T cell receptor delta chains from one sample, sequenced in a study of Vδ1+ human thymocytes. TCRdb reapplied CATT to the multiplex PCR reads. The repertoire includes more than 50,000 delta-chain clones, about 15% of them detected once, and roughly 0.37% sits in the top ten. Material: Vdelta1+ gamma-delta thymocytes from the thymus. All receptors derive from a girl less than two years old who had congenital heart surgery. CDR3s include the opening cysteine and the closing phenylalanine or tryptophan. A D gene is named only where the DNA matches it firmly. The size of a clone is reported for some rows only, either as once, few or many, or as a class for expanded clones.

cdr3_length: 18
v_call: TRDV2
d_call: TRDD3
j_call: TRDJ1
clone_size: .
cdr3_nt: TGTGCCTGTCACCCTCCCAATGAAGGGGATACGCGGGGCGATAAACTCATCTTT
cdr3_aa: CACHPPNEGDTRGDKLIF

cdr3_length: 21
v_call: TRDV1
d_call: TRDD3
j_call: TRDJ1
clone_size: few
cdr3_nt: TGTGCTCTTGGGGCGGTCCGGTGGGGATACGGGCTGAGTGGGTACACCGATAAACTCATCTTT
cdr3_aa: CALGAVRWGYGLSGYTDKLIF

cdr3_length: 22
v_call: TRDV1
d_call: TRDD3
j_call: TRDJ1
clone_size: few
cdr3_nt: TGTGCTCTTGGGGAACCTGATGGGGCATCCTACTACTCTCGGGGATACGCTAATAAACTCATCTTT
cdr3_aa: CALGEPDGASYYSRGYANKLIF

cdr3_length: 23
v_call: TRDV1
d_call: TRDD3
j_call: TRDJ1
clone_size: .
cdr3_nt: TGTGCTCTTGGGCTCTCCAACCGCATATCGGGCCTGGGGGAAGTTCAGTGGGCCGATAAACTCATCTTT
cdr3_aa: CALGLSNRISGLGEVQWADKLIF

cdr3_length: 19
v_call: TRDV1
d_call: .
j_call: TRDJ1
clone_size: .
cdr3_nt: TGTGCTCTTGGGGAACATTCCCCTCCTTCCCCGTGGTACACCGATAAACTCATCTTT
cdr3_aa: CALGEHSPPSPWYTDKLIF

cdr3_length: 24
v_call: TRDV1
d_call: TRDD3
j_call: TRDJ1
clone_size: .
cdr3_nt: TGTGCTCTTGGGGAAGGCCTTCCTACCAATTACTGGGGGATACGCGGAAAGTACACCGATAAACTCATCTTT
cdr3_aa: CALGEGLPTNYWGIRGKYTDKLIF

cdr3_length: 20
v_call: TRDV1
d_call: TRDD3
j_call: TRDJ1
clone_size: few
cdr3_nt: TGTGCTCTCCTAGGGGTTAATCTAAGGACTGGGGGATACGACACCGATAAACTCATCTTT
cdr3_aa: CALLGVNLRTGGYDTDKLIF

cdr3_length: 16
v_call: TRDV1
d_call: TRDD3
j_call: TRDJ1
clone_size: few
cdr3_nt: TGTGCTCTTGGGGAACCCCCTTGGACTGGGGGAAATAAACTCATCTTT
cdr3_aa: CALGEPPWTGGNKLIF

cdr3_length: 20
v_call: TRDV1
d_call: .
j_call: TRDJ1
clone_size: .
cdr3_nt: TGTGCTCTTGGGGAACTTTACCTACCCCGAATGGATAACTATGCCGATAAACTCATCTTT
cdr3_aa: CALGELYLPRMDNYADKLIF

cdr3_length: 17
v_call: TRDV1
d_call: .
j_call: TRDJ1
clone_size: few
cdr3_nt: TGTGCTCTTGGGGAGCGAGGTTCCTACTGGGGGGTCTATAAACTCATCTTT
cdr3_aa: CALGERGSYWGVYKLIF

cdr3_length: 21
v_call: TRDV1
d_call: TRDD3
j_call: TRDJ1
clone_size: few
cdr3_nt: TGTGCTCTTGGGGAAATTGAAACTGCGATACTGGGGGTTCCCCGCGCCGATAAACTCATCTTT
cdr3_aa: CALGEIETAILGVPRADKLIF

cdr3_length: 14
v_call: TRDV1
d_call: .
j_call: TRDJ1
clone_size: few
cdr3_nt: TGTGCTCTTGGGGAACTAAACAACACCGATAAACTCATCTTT
cdr3_aa: CALGELNNTDKLIF

cdr3_length: 19
v_call: TRDV1
d_call: .
j_call: TRDJ1
clone_size: .
cdr3_nt: TGTGCTCTTGGGCCCCGGGCCCTACGTGGGGTCTGGTATACCGATAAACTCATCTTT
cdr3_aa: CALGPRALRGVWYTDKLIF

cdr3_length: 17
v_call: TRDV1
d_call: .
j_call: TRDJ1
clone_size: few
cdr3_nt: TGTGCTCTTGGGACAAACGCTTCCTCGGGCGACACCGATAAACTCATCTTT
cdr3_aa: CALGTNASSGDTDKLIF

cdr3_length: 16
v_call: TRDV1
d_call: TRDD2
j_call: TRDJ1
clone_size: .
cdr3_nt: TGTGCTCTTGGGAAGGCCTTCCTCCAGTACACCGATAAACTCATCTTT
cdr3_aa: CALGKAFLQYTDKLIF

cdr3_length: 22
v_call: TRDV1
d_call: TRDD3
j_call: TRDJ1
clone_size: .
cdr3_nt: TGTGCTCTTGGGGAAGTAAACTTCCCGCTACCCCGATACTGGGGGACCACCGATAAACTCATCTTT
cdr3_aa: CALGEVNFPLPRYWGTTDKLIF

cdr3_length: 20
v_call: TRDV1
d_call: TRDD3
j_call: TRDJ1
clone_size: .
cdr3_nt: TGTGCTCTTGGGGAACTACCCGAAACTGGGGGCTGTAAGGACACCGATAAACTCATCTTT
cdr3_aa: CALGELPETGGCKDTDKLIF

cdr3_length: 16
v_call: TRDV1
d_call: .
j_call: TRDJ1
clone_size: .
cdr3_nt: TGTGCTCTTGGGGAGCCCTACTGGGAGGATACCGATAAACTCATCTTT
cdr3_aa: CALGEPYWEDTDKLIF

cdr3_length: 17
v_call: TRDV1
d_call: TRDD3
j_call: TRDJ1
clone_size: few
cdr3_nt: TGTGCTCTTGGGGAACCAAGGCTGGGGGGGTACACCGATAAACTCATCTTT
cdr3_aa: CALGEPRLGGYTDKLIF

cdr3_length: 24
v_call: TRAV29/DV5
d_call: .
j_call: TRDJ1
clone_size: few
cdr3_nt: .
cdr3_aa: CSVLLCSNESFLYKLGEVSDKLIF

cdr3_length: 20
v_call: TRDV1
d_call: TRDD3
j_call: TRDJ1
clone_size: once
cdr3_nt: TGTGCTCTTGGGGCTAGATGTAGGCGTACTGGGGAGTCGTACACCGATAAACTCATCTTT
cdr3_aa: CALGARCRRTGESYTDKLIF

cdr3_length: 16
v_call: TRAV29/DV5
d_call: .
j_call: TRDJ1
clone_size: few
cdr3_nt: TGTGCAGCAAGCGCGCTTCCTACGCTAGGGGATAATAAACTCATCTTT
cdr3_aa: CAASALPTLGDNKLIF

cdr3_length: 20
v_call: TRDV1
d_call: TRDD3
j_call: TRDJ1
clone_size: .
cdr3_nt: TGTGCTCTTGGGCAGAGTACTGGGGGATACCCAATCCAATACACCGATAAACTCATCTTT
cdr3_aa: CALGQSTGGYPIQYTDKLIF

cdr3_length: 19
v_call: TRDV1
d_call: TRDD3
j_call: TRDJ1
clone_size: few
cdr3_nt: TGTGCTCTTGGGGAACTTTCCTCCGCACTGGGGGAGATCACCGATAAACTCATCTTT
cdr3_aa: CALGELSSALGEITDKLIF

cdr3_length: 19
v_call: TRDV1
d_call: .
j_call: TRDJ1
clone_size: .
cdr3_nt: TGTGCTCTTGGGGAACCCCAAGGTCCCTCAAACCCGTACACCGATAAACTCATCTTT
cdr3_aa: CALGEPQGPSNPYTDKLIF

cdr3_length: 18
v_call: TRDV1
d_call: TRDD3
j_call: TRDJ1
clone_size: few
cdr3_nt: TGTGCTCTTGGGGACCCTTACTGGGGAACTCCCTACACCGATAAACTCATCTTT
cdr3_aa: CALGDPYWGTPYTDKLIF

cdr3_length: 16
v_call: TRDV1
d_call: .
j_call: TRDJ1
clone_size: few
cdr3_nt: TGTGCTCTTGGGGGAGTCCTTCCCCCGTACACCGATAAACTCATCTTT
cdr3_aa: CALGGVLPPYTDKLIF

cdr3_length: 13
v_call: TRDV1
d_call: .
j_call: TRDJ1
clone_size: few
cdr3_nt: TGTGCTCTTGGGGAAAAAGACACCGATAAACTCATCTTT
cdr3_aa: CALGEKDTDKLIF

cdr3_length: 13
v_call: TRAV29/DV5
d_call: .
j_call: TRDJ1
clone_size: many
cdr3_nt: TGTGCAGCAACCGGGAGTTTGATCGATAAACTCATCTTT
cdr3_aa: CAATGSLIDKLIF

cdr3_length: 18
v_call: TRDV1
d_call: TRDD3
j_call: TRDJ1
clone_size: .
cdr3_nt: TGTGCTCTTGGGGAACCCGCTCGTACTGGGGGATGCACCGATAAACTCATCTTT
cdr3_aa: CALGEPARTGGCTDKLIF

cdr3_length: 13
v_call: TRAV29/DV5
d_call: .
j_call: TRDJ1
clone_size: .
cdr3_nt: TGTGCAGCGAGCGCGTCTCTCCGGGTAAAACTCATCTTT
cdr3_aa: CAASASLRVKLIF

cdr3_length: 21
v_call: TRDV1
d_call: .
j_call: TRDJ1
clone_size: few
cdr3_nt: TGTGCTCTTGGGATCCGTGGAAATAGGGGGATAAGGAAACTATACACCGATAAACTCATCTTT
cdr3_aa: CALGIRGNRGIRKLYTDKLIF

cdr3_length: 25
v_call: TRDV1
d_call: .
j_call: TRDJ1
clone_size: .
cdr3_nt: TGTGCTCTTGGGGGCCCCTTCACCCCTGCAACAGATACGCGTACCGGGGGTTGGGCGACCGATAAACTCATCTTT
cdr3_aa: CALGGPFTPATDTRTGGWATDKLIF